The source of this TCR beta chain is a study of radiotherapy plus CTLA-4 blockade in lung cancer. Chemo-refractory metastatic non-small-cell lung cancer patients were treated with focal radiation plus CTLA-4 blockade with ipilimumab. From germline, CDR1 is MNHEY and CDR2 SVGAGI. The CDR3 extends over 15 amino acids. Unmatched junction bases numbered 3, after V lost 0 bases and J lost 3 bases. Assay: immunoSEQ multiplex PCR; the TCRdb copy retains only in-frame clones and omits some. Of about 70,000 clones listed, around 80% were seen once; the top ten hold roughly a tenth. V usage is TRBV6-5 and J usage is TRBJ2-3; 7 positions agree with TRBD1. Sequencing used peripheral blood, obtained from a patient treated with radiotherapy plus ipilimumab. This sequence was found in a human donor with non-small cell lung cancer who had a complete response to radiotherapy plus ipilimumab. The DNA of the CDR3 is TGTGCCAGCAGTTACTCTGGCAGGGGGACAGATACGCAGTATTTT. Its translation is CASSYSGRGTDTQYF.